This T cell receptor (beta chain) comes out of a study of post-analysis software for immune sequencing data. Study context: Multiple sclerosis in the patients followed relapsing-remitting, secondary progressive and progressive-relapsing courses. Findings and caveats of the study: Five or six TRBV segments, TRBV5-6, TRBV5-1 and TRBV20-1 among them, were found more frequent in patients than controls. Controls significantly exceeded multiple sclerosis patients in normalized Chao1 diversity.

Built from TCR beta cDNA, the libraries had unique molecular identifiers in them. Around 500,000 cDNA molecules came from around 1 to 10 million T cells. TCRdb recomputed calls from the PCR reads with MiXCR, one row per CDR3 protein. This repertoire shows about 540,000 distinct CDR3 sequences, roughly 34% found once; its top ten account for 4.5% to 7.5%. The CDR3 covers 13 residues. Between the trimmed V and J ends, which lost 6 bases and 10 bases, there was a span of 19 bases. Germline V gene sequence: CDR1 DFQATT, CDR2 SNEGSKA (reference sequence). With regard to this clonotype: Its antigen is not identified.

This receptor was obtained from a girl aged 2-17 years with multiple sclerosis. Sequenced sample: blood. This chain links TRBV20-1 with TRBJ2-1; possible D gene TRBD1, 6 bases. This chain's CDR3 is CSAPGQAPWEQFF. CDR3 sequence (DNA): TGCAGTGCCCCGGGACAAGCCCCCTGGGAGCAGTTCTTC.